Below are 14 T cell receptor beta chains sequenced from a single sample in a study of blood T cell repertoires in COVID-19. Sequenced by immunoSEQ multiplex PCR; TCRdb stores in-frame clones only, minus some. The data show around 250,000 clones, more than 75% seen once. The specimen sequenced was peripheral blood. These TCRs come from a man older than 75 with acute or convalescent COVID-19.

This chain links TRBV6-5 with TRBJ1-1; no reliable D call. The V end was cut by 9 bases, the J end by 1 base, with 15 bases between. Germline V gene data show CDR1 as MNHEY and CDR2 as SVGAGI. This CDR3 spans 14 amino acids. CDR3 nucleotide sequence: TGTGCCAGTTTCATCTTAGGCGGGAACACTGAAGCTTTCTTT. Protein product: CASFILGGNTEAFF.

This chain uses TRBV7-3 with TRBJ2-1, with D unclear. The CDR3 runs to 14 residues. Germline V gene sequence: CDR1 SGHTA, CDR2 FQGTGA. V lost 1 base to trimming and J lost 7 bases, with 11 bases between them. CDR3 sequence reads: CASSLMGFVNEQFF. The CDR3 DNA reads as TGTGCCAGCAGCTTAATGGGCTTTGTAAATGAGCAGTTCTTC.

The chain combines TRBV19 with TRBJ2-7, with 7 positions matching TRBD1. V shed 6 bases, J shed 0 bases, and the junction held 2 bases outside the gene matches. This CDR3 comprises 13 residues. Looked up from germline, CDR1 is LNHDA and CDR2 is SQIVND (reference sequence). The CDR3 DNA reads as TGTGCCAGTAGGGGGACAGACTCCTACGAGCAGTACTTC. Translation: CASRGTDSYEQYF.

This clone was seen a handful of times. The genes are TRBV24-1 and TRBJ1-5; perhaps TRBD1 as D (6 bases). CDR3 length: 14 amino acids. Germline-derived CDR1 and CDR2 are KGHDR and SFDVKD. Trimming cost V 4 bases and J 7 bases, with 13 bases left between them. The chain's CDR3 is CATSDPGVRQPQHF. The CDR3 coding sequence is TGTGCCACCAGTGACCCAGGGGTTCGGCAGCCCCAGCATTTT.

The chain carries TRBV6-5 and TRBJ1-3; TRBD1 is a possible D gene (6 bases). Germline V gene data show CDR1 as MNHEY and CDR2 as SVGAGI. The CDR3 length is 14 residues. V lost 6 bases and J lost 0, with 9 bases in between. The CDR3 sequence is CASRAGVSGNTIYF. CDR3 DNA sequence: TGTGCCAGCAGAGCAGGGGTCTCTGGAAACACCATATATTTT.

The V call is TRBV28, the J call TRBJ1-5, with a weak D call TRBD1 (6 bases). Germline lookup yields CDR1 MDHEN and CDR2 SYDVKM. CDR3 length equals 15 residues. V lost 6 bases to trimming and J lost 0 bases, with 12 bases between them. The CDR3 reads CASRYQGYSNQPQHF. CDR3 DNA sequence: TGTGCCAGCAGGTATCAGGGGTATAGCAATCAGCCCCAGCATTTT.

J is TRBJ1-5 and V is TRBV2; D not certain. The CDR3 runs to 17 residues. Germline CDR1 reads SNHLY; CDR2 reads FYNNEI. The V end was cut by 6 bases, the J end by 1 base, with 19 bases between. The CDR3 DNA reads TGTGCCAGCAGGGGCTCCGCCCCTCCTCAGAGCAATCAGCCCCAGCATTTT. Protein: CASRGSAPPQSNQPQHF. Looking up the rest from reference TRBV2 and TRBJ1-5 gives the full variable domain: EPEVTQTPSHQVTQMGQEVILRCVPISNHLYFYWYRQILGQKVEFLVSFYNNEISEKSEIFDDQFSVERPDGSNFTLKIRSTKLEDSAMYFCASRGSAPPQSNQPQHFGDGTRLSIL.

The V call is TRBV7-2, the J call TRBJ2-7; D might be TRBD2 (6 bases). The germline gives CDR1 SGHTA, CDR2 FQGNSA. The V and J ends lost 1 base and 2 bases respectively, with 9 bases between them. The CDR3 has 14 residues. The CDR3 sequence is CASSLGGVPYEQYF. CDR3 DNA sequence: TGTGCCAGCAGCTTAGGCGGGGTCCCCTACGAGCAGTACTTC.

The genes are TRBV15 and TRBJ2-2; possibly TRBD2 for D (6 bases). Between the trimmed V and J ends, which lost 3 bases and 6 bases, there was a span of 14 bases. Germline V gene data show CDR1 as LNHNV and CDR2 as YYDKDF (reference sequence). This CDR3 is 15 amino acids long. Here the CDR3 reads CATSRELAMSGELFF. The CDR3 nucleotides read TGTGCCACCAGCAGGGAACTAGCTATGTCCGGGGAGCTGTTTTTT.

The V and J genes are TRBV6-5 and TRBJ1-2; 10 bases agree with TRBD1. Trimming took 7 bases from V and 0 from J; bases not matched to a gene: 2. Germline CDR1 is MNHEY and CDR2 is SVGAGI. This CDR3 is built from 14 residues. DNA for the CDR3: TGTGCCAGCATTGGACAGGGGGCTAACTATGGCTACACCTTC. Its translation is CASIGQGANYGYTF.

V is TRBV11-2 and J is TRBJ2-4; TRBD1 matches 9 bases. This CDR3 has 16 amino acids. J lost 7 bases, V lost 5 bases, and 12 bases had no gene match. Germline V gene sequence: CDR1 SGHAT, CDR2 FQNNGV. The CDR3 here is CASSQGQGLTPNIQYF. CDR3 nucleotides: TGTGCCAGCAGCCAAGGACAGGGGCTAACGCCGAACATTCAGTACTTC.

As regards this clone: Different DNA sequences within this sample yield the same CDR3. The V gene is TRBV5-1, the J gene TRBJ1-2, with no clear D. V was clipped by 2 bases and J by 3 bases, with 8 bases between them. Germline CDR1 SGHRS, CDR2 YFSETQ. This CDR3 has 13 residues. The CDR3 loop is CASSLLGDYGYTF. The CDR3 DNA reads TGCGCCAGCAGCTTACTGGGAGACTATGGCTACACCTTC.

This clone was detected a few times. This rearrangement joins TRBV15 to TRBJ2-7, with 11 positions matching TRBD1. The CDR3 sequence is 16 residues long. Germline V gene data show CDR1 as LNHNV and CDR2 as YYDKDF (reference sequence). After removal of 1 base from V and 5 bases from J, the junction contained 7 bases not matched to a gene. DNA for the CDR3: TGTGCCACCAGCAGAGGCTTGGGACAGGGGGGAAACGAGCAGTACTTC. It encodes CATSRGLGQGGNEQYF.

CDR3 protein: CASSFGLGYNEQFF. For the CDR3, the DNA is TGCGCCAGCAGCTTCGGACTGGGTTACAATGAGCAGTTCTTC. The chain carries TRBV5-1 and TRBJ2-1; a possible D gene is TRBD2 (5 bases). Germline V gene lookup returns CDR1 SGHRS and CDR2 YFSETQ. CDR3 length equals 14 residues. V was pared by 2 bases and J by 4 bases, with 10 bases between.